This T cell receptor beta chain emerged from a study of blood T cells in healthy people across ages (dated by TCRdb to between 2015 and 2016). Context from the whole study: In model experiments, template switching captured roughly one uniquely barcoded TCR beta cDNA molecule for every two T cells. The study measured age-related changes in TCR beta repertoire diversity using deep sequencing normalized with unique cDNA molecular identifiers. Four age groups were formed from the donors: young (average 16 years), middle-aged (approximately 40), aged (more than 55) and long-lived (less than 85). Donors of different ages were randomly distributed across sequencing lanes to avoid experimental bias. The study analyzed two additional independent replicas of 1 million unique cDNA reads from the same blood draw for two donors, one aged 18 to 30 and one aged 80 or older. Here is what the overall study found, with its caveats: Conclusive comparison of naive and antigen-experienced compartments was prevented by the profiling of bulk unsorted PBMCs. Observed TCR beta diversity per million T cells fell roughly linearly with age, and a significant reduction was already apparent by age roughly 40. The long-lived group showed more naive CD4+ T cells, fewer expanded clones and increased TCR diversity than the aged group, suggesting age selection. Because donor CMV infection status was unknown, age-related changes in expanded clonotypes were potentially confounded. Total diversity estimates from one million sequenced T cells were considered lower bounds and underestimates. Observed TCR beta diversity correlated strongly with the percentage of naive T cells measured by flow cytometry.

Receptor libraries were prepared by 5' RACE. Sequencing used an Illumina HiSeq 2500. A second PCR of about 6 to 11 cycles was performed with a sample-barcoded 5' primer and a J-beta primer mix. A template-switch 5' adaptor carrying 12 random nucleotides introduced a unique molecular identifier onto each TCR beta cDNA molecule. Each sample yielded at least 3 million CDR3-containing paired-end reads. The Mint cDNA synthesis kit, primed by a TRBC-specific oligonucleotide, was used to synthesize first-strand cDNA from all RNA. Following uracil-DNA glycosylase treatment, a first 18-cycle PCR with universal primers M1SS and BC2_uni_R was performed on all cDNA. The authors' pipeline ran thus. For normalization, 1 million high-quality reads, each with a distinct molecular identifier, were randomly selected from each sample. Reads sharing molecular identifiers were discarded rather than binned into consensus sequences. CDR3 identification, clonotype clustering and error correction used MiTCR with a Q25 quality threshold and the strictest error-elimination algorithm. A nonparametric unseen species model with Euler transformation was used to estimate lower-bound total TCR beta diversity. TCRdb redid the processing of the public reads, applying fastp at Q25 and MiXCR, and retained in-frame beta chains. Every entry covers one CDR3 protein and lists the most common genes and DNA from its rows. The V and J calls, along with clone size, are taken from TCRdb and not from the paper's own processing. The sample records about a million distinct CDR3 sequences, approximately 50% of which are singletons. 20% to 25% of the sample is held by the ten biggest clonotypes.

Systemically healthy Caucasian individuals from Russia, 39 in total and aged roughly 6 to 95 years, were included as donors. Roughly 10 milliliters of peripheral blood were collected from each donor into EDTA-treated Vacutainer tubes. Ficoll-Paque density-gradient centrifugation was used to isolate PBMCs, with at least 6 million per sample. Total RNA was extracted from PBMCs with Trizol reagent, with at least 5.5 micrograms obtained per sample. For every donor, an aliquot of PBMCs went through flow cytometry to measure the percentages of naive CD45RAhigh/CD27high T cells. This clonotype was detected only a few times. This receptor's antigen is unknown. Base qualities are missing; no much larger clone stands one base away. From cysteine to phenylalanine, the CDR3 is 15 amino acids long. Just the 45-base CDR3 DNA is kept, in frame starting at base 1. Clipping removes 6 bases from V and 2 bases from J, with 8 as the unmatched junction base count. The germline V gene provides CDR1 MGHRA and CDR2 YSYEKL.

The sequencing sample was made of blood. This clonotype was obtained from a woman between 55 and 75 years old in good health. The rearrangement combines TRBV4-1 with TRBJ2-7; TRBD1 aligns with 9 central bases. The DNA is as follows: TGCGCCAGCAGAATCGACCGGGACAGGGCCTACGAGCAGTACTTC. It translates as CASRIDRDRAYEQYF.